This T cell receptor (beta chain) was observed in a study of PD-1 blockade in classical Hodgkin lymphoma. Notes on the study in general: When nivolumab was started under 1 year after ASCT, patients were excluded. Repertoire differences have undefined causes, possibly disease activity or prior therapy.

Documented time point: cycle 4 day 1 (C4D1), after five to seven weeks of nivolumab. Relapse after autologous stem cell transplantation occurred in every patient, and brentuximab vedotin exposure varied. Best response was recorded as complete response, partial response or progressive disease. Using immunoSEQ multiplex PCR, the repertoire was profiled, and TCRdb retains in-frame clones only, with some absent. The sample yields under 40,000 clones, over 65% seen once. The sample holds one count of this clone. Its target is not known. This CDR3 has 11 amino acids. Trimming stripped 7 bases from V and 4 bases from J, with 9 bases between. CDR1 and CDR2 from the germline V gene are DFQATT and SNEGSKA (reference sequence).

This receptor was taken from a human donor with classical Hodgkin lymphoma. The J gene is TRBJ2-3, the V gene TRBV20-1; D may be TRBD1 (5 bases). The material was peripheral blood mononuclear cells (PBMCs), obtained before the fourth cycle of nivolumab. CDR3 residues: CSVIRADTQYF. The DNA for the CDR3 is TGCAGTGTTATCAGGGCAGATACGCAGTATTTT.